The present TCR gamma chain was sequenced within a study of gammadelta T cells in human blood (dated by TCRdb to 2020 to 2022). As for this clone: No cognate antigen has been identified for it. Per-base qualities were not stored, and no clone one base away is much larger.

The research as a whole found: In the study, polyclonal expansion of innate gamma-delta T cells immediately after birth was reported to appear to be driven by microbial exposure.

CDR1 and CDR2 (VENAVY, YDSYNSRV) derive from the germline V gene. Counted from cysteine to phenylalanine, this CDR3 has 13 amino acids. This entry keeps only the CDR3 DNA: 39 bases, framed from base 1. Trimming accounts for 6 bases at V and 3 bases at J, while the number of junction bases matched to no gene is 4. Libraries came from RT-PCR. Sequencing was carried out with an Illumina MiSeq. Clone calls in TCRdb were regenerated from the public reads with CATT, after which identical DNA sequences shared one row. Present in this sample are around 350 gamma-chain clones, 30% to 45% of which were seen just once. About a quarter of the sample is in the top ten clones.

Sequences were obtained from non-Vgamma9Vdelta2 gamma-delta T cells from infant blood. The rearranged segments are TRGV8 and TRGJP1. This clonotype was sampled from a human donor. The CDR3 protein sequence reads: CATWFSTGWFKIF. The nucleotide sequence is TGTGCCACCTGGTTCTCCACTGGTTGGTTCAAGATATTT.